The 12 T cell receptor beta chains presented below share a single source sample, sequenced in a study of blood T cell repertoires in COVID-19. Assay: immunoSEQ multiplex PCR; the TCRdb copy retains only in-frame clones and omits some. The data contain more than 300,000 clones, nearly 90% of them singletons. The sample was peripheral blood. All receptors derive from a woman in her 30s with COVID-19, enrolled during active disease.

This chain uses TRBV19 with TRBJ1-6; D perhaps matches TRBD1 (6 bases). The length of the CDR3 is 14 residues. V was cut by 0 bases and J by 10 bases, with 10 bases left in between. The germline CDR1 and CDR2 sequences are LNHDA and SQIVND (reference sequence). The CDR3 loop is CASSIDRGRSPLHF. Here the CDR3 DNA reads TGTGCCAGTAGTATAGACAGGGGACGATCACCCCTCCACTTT.

This clone appeared once. This chain connects TRBV9 to TRBJ1-3; a weak D match, TRBD1 (5 bases). The CDR3 length is 14 residues. CDR1 and CDR2 from the germline V gene are SGDLS and YYNGEE. The germline V and J ends were trimmed by 0 bases and 8 bases, with 12 bases remaining between them. CDR3 bases: TGTGCCAGCAGCGTAGGAGGCAGGGCGGACACCATATATTTT. Protein product: CASSVGGRADTIYF.

This clone has only one observation. This chain connects TRBV21-1 to TRBJ1-1; the table's D call, TRBD1, was not checked against the DNA. TRBV21-1 is a documented pseudogene. The CDR3 sequence is 11 residues long. The CDR3 DNA reads as TGTGCCAGCCGCCAGACAGTTGAAGCTTTCTTT. Its protein is CASRQTVEAFF.

The chain has TRBV3-1 (or the pseudogene TRBV3-2) and TRBJ2-6; 9 nucleotides match TRBD1. The germline V gene encodes CDR1 LGHDT and CDR2 YNNKEL (reference sequence). This CDR3 is built from 19 residues. J gave up 4 bases and V 0 bases, and 10 bases lay outside the gene matches. The CDR3 DNA is TGTGCCAGCAGCCAAGATGTGACGGGACAGGGTTCCGGGGCCAACGTCCTGACTTTC. Translation: CASSQDVTGQGSGANVLTF.

This rearrangement joins TRBV18 to TRBJ1-6, with D unclear. Per the germline V gene, CDR1 is KGHSH and CDR2 is LQKENI. There are 13 residues in the CDR3. The V end lost 7 bases, the J end lost 12 bases, and 16 bases lay between the germline ends. This CDR3 is CASCRAGLGPLHF. Here the CDR3 DNA reads TGTGCCAGCTGTCGGGCGGGGTTAGGACCCCTCCACTTT. The variable domain in full, with the rest retrieved from reference TRBV18 and TRBJ1-6, is NAGVMQNPRHLVRRRGQEARLRCSPMKGHSHVYWYRQLPEEGLKFMVYLQKENIIDESGMPKERFSAEFPKEGPSILRIQQVVRGDSAAYFCASCRAGLGPLHFGNGTRLTVT.

The chain uses TRBV30 and TRBJ1-1, with TRBD1 matching 9 bases. J lost 5 bases, V lost 5 bases, and 6 bases had no gene match. CDR1 and CDR2 from the germline V gene are GTSNPN and SVGIG (reference sequence). The CDR3 sequence is 13 residues long. CDR3 loop: CAWEQGAGTEAFF. The CDR3 DNA follows: TGTGCCTGGGAACAGGGGGCTGGGACTGAAGCTTTCTTT. Using reference TRBV30 and TRBJ1-1 for the parts outside the CDR3, the full variable domain is SQTIHQWPATLVQPVGSPLSLECTVEGTSNPNLYWYRQAAGRGLQLLFYSVGIGQISSEVPQNLSASRPQDRQFILSSKKLLLSDSGFYLCAWEQGAGTEAFFGQGTRLTVV.

The chain combines TRBV29-1 with TRBJ1-1; 10 bases agree with TRBD1. J lost 5 bases, V lost 6 bases, and 9 bases had no gene match. Germline-derived CDR1 and CDR2 are SQVTM and ANQGSEA. The CDR3 length is 14 residues. CDR3 sequence: CSVDRQGAGTEAFF. The CDR3 coding sequence is TGCAGCGTGGACAGACAGGGGGCGGGAACTGAAGCTTTCTTT.

The V call is TRBV28, the J call TRBJ1-1; possible D gene TRBD1, 6 bases. The germline V gene encodes CDR1 MDHEN and CDR2 SYDVKM. The CDR3 consists of 14 residues. V was shortened by 6 bases and J by 4 bases, with 15 bases between the two germline ends. The CDR3 here is CASSFYRESTEAFF. DNA of the CDR3: TGTGCCAGCAGCTTCTACAGGGAGAGCACTGAAGCTTTCTTT. The variable domain in full, with the rest retrieved from reference TRBV28 and TRBJ1-1, is DVKVTQSSRYLVKRTGEKVFLECVQDMDHENMFWYRQDPGLGLRLIYFSYDVKMKEKGDIPEGYSVSREKKERFSLILESASTNQTSMYLCASSFYRESTEAFFGQGTRLTVV.

This clone was recorded once. The same CDR3 arises from other DNA sequences in this sample as well. V usage is TRBV4-3 and J usage is TRBJ1-2; no clear D gene. Germline V gene lookup returns CDR1 LGHNA and CDR2 YSLEER. The V gene lost 0 bases and the J gene lost 4 bases, with 9 bases spanning the gap. The CDR3 is made up of 14 amino acids. The CDR3 DNA is TGCGCCAGCAGCCAAGATGGCAGATCCTATGGCTACACCTTC. It encodes CASSQDGRSYGYTF.

V usage is TRBV19 and J usage is TRBJ1-1, with TRBD1 matching over 8 bases. Germline V gene sequence: CDR1 LNHDA, CDR2 SQIVND (reference sequence). The CDR3 is 15 residues long. The J segment lost 1 base and the V segment lost 6 bases, leaving 7 bases of the junction unmatched. This CDR3 is CASSSQGAANTEAFF. The CDR3 DNA reads as TGTGCCAGTAGCTCTCAGGGGGCAGCGAACACTGAAGCTTTCTTT. The full variable domain, completed using reference TRBV19 and TRBJ1-1, is DGGITQSPKYLFRKEGQNVTLSCEQNLNHDAMYWYRQDPGQGLRLIYYSQIVNDFQKGDIAEGYSVSREKKESFPLTVTSAQKNPTAFYLCASSSQGAANTEAFFGQGTRLTVV.

The CDR3 loop is CASSDRPGNNSPLHF. Here the CDR3 DNA reads TGTGCCAGCAGTGATCGGCCAGGGAATAATTCACCCCTCCACTTT. The chain uses TRBV2 and TRBJ1-6, with D maybe TRBD1 (5 bases). Germline V gene lookup returns CDR1 SNHLY and CDR2 FYNNEI. This CDR3 is built from 15 residues. V gave up 3 bases and J gave up 5 bases, with 11 bases separating them.

The chain uses TRBV12-3 or TRBV12-4 and TRBJ2-7; weak D call: TRBD2 (7 bases). The CDR3 consists of 13 residues. Trimming took off 5 bases at V and 5 bases at J, with 13 bases between the two ends. CDR3 bases: TGTGCCAGCAGTGTTGGGGGGGCGGACGAGCAGTACTTC. It translates to CASSVGGADEQYF.